Each of the 5 T cell receptor beta chains below was sequenced from the same sample in a study of neurological immune-mediated disorders. Documented time point: longitudinal time-point 3. One entry per CDR3 protein, called by TCRdb with MiXCR from the 5' RACE reads. The sample yields some 55,000 distinct CDR3 sequences, about 8% seen once. The sequencing input was PBMCs. The receptors here all came from a middle-aged woman in good health.

This clonotype was counted at least ten times. This chain connects TRBV7-9 to TRBJ2-3; 9 bases fit TRBD2. This CDR3 spans 15 amino acids. The V and J ends lost 3 bases and 6 bases, in that order; junction bases with no gene match: 7. Germline lookup yields CDR1 SEHNR and CDR2 FQNEAQ (reference sequence). The CDR3: CASSFVLAGTDTQYF. In nucleotides, the CDR3 is TGTGCCAGCAGCTTTGTTCTAGCGGGAACCGATACGCAGTATTTT.

This clonotype was detected many times. The V call is TRBV6-2 or TRBV6-3, the J call TRBJ2-1; unclear D gene. Germline CDR1 reads MNHEY; CDR2 reads SVGEGT. The CDR3 has 12 amino acids. Trimming left V 7 bases short and J 0 bases short, with 4 bases between. The CDR3 DNA reads as TGTGCCAGCACCTCCTCCTACAATGAGCAGTTCTTC. Translated, it gives CASTSSYNEQFF.

This clonotype was seen at least ten times. This sequence joins TRBV4-3 and TRBJ1-1; maybe TRBD1 (6 bases). CDR1 is LGHNA and CDR2 is YSLEER in the germline V gene. This CDR3 has 14 residues. Between the trimmed V and J ends, which lost 4 bases and 3 bases, there was a span of 12 bases. For the CDR3, the DNA is TGCGCCAGCAGCCCTTATGCAGGGGACACTGAAGCTTTCTTT. The encoded protein is CASSPYAGDTEAFF.

This clonotype has ten or more counts. J is TRBJ1-1 and V is TRBV12-3 or TRBV12-4, with 8 bases that match TRBD1. Losses at the gene ends were 2 bases for V and 6 bases for J; bases not matched to a gene: 2. CDR3 length: 13 residues. The CDR3 sequence: CASSLQGAAEAFF. In DNA form, the CDR3 reads TGTGCCAGCAGTTTACAGGGGGCGGCTGAAGCTTTCTTT.

There are many counts of this clonotype. The chain joins TRBV12-3 or TRBV12-4 to TRBJ1-6; no firm D call. Between the trimmed V and J ends, which lost 4 bases and 6 bases, there was a span of 13 bases. The CDR3 runs 15 residues. The CDR3 bases are TGTGCCAGCAGTTCTCCCAAGGAGTTTAATTCACCCCTCCACTTT. As protein: CASSSPKEFNSPLHF.